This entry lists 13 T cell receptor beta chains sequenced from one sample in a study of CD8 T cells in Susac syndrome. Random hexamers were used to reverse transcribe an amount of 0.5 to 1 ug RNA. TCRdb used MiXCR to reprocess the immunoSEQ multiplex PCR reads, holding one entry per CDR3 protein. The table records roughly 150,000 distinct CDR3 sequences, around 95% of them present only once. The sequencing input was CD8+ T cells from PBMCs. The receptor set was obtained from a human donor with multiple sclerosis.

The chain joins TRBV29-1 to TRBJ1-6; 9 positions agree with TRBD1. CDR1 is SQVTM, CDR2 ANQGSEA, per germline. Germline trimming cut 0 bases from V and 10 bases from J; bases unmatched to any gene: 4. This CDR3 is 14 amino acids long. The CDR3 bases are TGCAGCGTTGAAGATAACGGGACAGGGTCACCCCTCCACTTT. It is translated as CSVEDNGTGSPLHF.

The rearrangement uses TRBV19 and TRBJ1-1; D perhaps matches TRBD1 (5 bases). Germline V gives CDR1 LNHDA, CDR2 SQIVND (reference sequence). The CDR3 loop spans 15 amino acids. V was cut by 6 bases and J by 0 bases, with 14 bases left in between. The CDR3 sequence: CASSGGDQLNTEAFF. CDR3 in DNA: TGTGCCAGTAGCGGGGGGGATCAATTGAACACTGAAGCTTTCTTT.

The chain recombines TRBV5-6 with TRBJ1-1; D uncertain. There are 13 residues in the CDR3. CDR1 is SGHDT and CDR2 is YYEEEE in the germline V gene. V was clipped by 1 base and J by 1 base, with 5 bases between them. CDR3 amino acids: CASSLLRNTEAFF. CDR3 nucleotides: TGTGCCAGCAGCTTGTTGCGGAACACTGAAGCTTTCTTT.

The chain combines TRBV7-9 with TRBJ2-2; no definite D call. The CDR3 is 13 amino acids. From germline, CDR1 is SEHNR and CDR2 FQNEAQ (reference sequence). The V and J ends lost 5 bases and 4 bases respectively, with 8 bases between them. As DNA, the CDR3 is TGTGCCAGCAGCCATTCGAGCACCGGGGAGCTGTTTTTT. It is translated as CASSHSSTGELFF.

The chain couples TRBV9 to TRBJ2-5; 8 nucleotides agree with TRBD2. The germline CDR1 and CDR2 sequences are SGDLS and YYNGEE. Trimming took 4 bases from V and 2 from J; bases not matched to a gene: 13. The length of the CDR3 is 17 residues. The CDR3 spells CASSYEPGLGIQETQYF. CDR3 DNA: TGTGCCAGCAGCTATGAACCGGGACTAGGGATTCAAGAGACCCAGTACTTC.

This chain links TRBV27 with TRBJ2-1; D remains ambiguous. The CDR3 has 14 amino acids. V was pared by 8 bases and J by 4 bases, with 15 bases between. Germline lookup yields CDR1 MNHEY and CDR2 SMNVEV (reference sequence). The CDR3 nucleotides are TGTGCCAGCCCTGCCTACACGCCTTACAATGAGCAGTTCTTC. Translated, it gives CASPAYTPYNEQFF.

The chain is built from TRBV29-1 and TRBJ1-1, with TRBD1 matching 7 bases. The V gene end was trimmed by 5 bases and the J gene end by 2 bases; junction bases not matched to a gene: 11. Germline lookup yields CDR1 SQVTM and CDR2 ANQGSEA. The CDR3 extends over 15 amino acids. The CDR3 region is CSVLGQQNPNTEAFF. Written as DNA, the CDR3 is TGCAGCGTTCTGGGACAGCAGAACCCTAACACTGAAGCTTTCTTT.

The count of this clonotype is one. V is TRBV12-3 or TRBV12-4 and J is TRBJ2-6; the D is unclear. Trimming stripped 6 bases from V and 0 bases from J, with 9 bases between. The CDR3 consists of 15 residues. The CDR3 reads CASRAKGSGANVLTF. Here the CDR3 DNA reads TGTGCCAGCAGGGCGAAAGGCTCTGGGGCCAACGTCCTGACTTTC.

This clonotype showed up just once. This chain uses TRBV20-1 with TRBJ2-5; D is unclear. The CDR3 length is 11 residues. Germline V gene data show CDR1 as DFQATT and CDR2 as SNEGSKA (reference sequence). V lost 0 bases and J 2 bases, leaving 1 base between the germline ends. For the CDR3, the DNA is TGCAGTGCTAGAGATCAAGAGACCCAGTACTTC. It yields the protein CSARDQETQYF.

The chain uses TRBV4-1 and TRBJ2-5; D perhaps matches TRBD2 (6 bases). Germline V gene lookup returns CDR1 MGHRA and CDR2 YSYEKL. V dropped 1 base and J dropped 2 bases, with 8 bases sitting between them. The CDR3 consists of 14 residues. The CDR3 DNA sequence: TGCGCCAGCAGCCAAGGGAGGGCACAAGAGACCCAGTACTTC. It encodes CASSQGRAQETQYF.

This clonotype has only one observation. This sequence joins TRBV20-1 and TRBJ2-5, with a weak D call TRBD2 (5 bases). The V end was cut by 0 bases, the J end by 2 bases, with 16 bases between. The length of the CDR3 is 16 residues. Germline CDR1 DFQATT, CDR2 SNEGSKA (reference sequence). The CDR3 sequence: CSARDWLAVDQETQYF. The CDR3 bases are TGCAGTGCTAGAGATTGGCTAGCCGTGGATCAAGAGACCCAGTACTTC.

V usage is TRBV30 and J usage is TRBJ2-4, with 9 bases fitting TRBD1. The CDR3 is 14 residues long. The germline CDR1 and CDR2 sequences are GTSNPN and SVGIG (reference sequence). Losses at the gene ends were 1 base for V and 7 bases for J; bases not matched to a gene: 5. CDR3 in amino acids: CAWSGTGGRNIQYF. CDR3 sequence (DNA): TGTGCCTGGAGTGGAACAGGGGGCCGGAACATTCAGTACTTC.

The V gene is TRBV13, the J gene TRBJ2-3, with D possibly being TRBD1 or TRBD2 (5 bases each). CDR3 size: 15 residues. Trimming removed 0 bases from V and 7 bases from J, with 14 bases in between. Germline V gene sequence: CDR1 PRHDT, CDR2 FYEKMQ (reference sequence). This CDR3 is CASSLGLWDLYTQYF. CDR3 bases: TGTGCCAGCAGCTTAGGCCTCTGGGACCTGTATACGCAGTATTTT.